This T cell receptor beta chain was sequenced in a study of T cell clonotyping in hematopoietic cell transplantation. TCRdb keeps only in-frame clones here, not all; method: immunoSEQ multiplex PCR. The sample includes more than 8,000 clones, roughly nine tenths of them seen just once. The CDR3 is made up of 13 amino acids. CDR1 and CDR2 (germline): WNHNN, SYGVQD (reference sequence). V lost 3 bases to trimming and J lost 7 bases, with 12 bases between them. The sample's time point: recipient sample about 28 days before transplant, after cytoreduction. The source material was peripheral blood mononuclear cells, sampled before stem cell transplant. The sequence derives from a woman aged 55-70 years with acute myeloid leukemia. Some clones in this sample may be carry-over from other donors' samples. V gene TRBV10-1 combines with J gene TRBJ1-1, with D perhaps matching TRBD1 (5 bases). The CDR3, as DNA: TGCGCCAGCAGTGACCCTCGGGACCGTGAAGCTTTCTTT. Protein: CASSDPRDREAFF.